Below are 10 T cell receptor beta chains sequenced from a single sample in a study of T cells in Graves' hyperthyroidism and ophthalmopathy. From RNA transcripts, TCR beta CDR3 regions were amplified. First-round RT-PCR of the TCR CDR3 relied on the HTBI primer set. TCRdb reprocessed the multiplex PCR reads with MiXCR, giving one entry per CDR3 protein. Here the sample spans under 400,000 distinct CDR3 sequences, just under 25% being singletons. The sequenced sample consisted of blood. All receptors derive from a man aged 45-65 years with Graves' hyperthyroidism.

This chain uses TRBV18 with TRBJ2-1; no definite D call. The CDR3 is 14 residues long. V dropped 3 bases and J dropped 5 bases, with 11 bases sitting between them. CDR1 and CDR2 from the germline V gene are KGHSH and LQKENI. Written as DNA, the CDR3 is TGTGCCAGCTCACCGATGGATCTTAACAATGAGCAGTTCTTC. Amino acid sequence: CASSPMDLNNEQFF.

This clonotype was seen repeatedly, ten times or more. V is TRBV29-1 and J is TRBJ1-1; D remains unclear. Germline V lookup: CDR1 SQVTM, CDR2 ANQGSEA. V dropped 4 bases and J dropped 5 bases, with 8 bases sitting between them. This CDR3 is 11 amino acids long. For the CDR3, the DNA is TGCAGCGTTGGGAGGTCTACTGAAGCTTTCTTT. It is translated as CSVGRSTEAFF.

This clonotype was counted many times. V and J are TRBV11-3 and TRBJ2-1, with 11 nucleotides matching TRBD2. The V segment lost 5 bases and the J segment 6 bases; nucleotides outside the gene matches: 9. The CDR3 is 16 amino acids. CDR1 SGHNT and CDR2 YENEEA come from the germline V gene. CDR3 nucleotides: TGTGCCAGCAGCACCACAACTAGCGGGAGAATCAATGAGCAGTTCTTC. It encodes CASSTTTSGRINEQFF.

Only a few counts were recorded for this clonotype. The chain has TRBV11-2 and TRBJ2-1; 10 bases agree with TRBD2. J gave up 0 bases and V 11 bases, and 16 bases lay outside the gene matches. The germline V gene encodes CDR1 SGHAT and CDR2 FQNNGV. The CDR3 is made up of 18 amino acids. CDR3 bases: TGTGCCTCACAGCCTAGGACTAGCGGCTCCTCCTCCTACAATGAGCAGTTCTTC. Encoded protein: CASQPRTSGSSSYNEQFF.

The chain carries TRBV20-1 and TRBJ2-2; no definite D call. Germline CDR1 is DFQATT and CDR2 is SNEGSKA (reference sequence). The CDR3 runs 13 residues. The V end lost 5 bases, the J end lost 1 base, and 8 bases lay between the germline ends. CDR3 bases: TGCAGTGCTGGTGCCGTGAACACCGGGGAGCTGTTTTTT. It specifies CSAGAVNTGELFF.

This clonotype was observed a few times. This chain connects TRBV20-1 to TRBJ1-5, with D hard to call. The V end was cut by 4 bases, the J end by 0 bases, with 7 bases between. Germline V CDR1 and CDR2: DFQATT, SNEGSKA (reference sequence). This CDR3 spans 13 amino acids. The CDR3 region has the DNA TGCAGTGCTACAGGAGATAGCAATCAGCCCCAGCATTTT. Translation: CSATGDSNQPQHF.

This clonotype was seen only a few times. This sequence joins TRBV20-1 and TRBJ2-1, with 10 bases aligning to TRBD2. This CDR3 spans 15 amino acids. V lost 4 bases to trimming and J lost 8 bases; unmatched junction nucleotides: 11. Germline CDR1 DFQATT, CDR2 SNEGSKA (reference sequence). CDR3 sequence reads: CSATVPSGSPHEQFF. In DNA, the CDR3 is TGCAGTGCTACTGTTCCTAGCGGGAGTCCCCATGAGCAGTTCTTC.

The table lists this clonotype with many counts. The CDR3 bases are TGTGCCAGCAGCCCATTGCAGGGGGGTTTCACTGAAGCTTTCTTT. Protein sequence: CASSPLQGGFTEAFF. The V and J genes are TRBV7-8 and TRBJ1-1; 7 bases fit TRBD1. CDR1 is SGHVS and CDR2 is FQNEAQ in the germline V gene. J lost 4 bases, V lost 5 bases, and 10 bases had no gene match. The CDR3 length is 15 residues. The full variable domain, completed using reference TRBV7-8 and TRBJ1-1, is GAGVSQSPRYKVAKRGQDVALRCDPISGHVSLFWYQQALGQGPEFLTYFQNEAQLDKSGLPSDRFFAERPEGSVSTLKIQRTQQEDSAVYLCASSPLQGGFTEAFFGQGTRLTVV.

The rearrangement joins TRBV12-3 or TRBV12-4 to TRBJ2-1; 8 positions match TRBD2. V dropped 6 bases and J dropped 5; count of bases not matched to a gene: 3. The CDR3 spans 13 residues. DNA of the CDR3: TGTGCCAGCAGCGGGACTAGACACAATGAGCAGTTCTTC. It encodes CASSGTRHNEQFF.

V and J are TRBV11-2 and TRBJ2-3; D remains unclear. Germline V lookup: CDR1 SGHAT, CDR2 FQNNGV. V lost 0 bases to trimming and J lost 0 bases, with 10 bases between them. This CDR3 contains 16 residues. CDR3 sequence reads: CASSLEVGFSTDTQYF. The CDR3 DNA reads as TGTGCCAGCAGCTTAGAGGTGGGATTTAGCACAGATACGCAGTATTTT.